This T cell receptor beta chain was obtained from a study of blood T cell repertoires in COVID-19. Whole-study context: Italy, Spain and the United States were the sources of the convalescent and acute COVID-19 samples.

The study drew participants aged about 18 to 95 years from fewer than 30 US areas. Two negative PCRs, clearance, or symptom resolution characterized the recovered Cohort 3 donors. This CDR3 has 15 amino acids. V lost 6 bases, J lost 5 bases, and 9 bases stayed unmatched. The V gene's germline CDR1 is MGHRA and CDR2 YSYEKL. Original processing methods: How many nucleated cells were present was estimated from reference gene primer amplification. TCRdb keeps only in-frame clones here, not all; method: immunoSEQ multiplex PCR. That table supplies the V and J calls and clone size; D and trimming were determined from the DNA. Here the sample spans over 200,000 clones, approximately 90% being singletons.

The clonotype originates from a man aged 25-45 years who had recovered from COVID-19. This rearrangement joins TRBV4-1 to TRBJ1-4; 7 bases fit TRBD1. The sequenced sample was PBMCs or T cells enriched from blood (not recorded which). CDR3 sequence: CASSASGTANEKLFF. The CDR3 DNA follows: TGCGCCAGCAGTGCCTCCGGGACAGCAAATGAAAAACTGTTTTTT.